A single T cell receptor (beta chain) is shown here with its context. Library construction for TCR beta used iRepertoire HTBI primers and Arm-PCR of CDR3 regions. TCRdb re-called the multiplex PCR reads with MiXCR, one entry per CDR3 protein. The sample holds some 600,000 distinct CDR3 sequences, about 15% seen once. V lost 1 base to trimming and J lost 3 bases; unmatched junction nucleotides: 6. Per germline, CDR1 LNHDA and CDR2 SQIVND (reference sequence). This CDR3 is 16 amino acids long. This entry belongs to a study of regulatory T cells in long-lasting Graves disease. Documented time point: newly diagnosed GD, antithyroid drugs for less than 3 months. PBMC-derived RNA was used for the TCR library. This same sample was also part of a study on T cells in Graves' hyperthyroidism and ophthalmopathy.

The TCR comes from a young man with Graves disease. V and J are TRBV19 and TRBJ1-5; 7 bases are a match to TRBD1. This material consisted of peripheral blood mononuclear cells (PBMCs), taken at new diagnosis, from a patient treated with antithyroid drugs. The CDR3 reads CASSIGQGSLNQPQHF. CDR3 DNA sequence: TGTGCCAGTAGTATAGGACAGGGCTCCCTCAATCAGCCCCAGCATTTT.